The clone carrying this TCR beta chain was detected many times. Antigen: not known. These data are taken from a study of T cells after posttransplantation cyclophosphamide. General study findings and limits: Later blood repertoires were often dominated by clones from the donor CD8+ memory compartment. TRB clonality was highly associated with recipient CMV seropositivity and reactivation. TRB overlap between skin or GI tissue T cells and blood was limited.

Method: immunoSEQ multiplex PCR; TCRdb's copy keeps in-frame clones and lacks some. This sample carries under 25,000 clones, none of them present only once. V trimming: 5 bases; J trimming: 1 base; junction bases outside the gene matches: 2. This CDR3 has 14 residues. The germline CDR1 and CDR2 sequences are SGHTA and FQGTGA. Busulfan-fludarabine conditioning, marrow transplant, and cyclophosphamide on days +3 and +4 were administered. This TCR derives from a male patient between 18 and 35 years old who received an allogeneic stem cell transplant from a related donor, was CMV-positive, and had no GVHD. Some T cells may be the graft donor's. Sample: PBMCs, taken after allogeneic stem cell transplant with posttransplant cyclophosphamide. This chain connects TRBV7-3 to TRBJ2-3; 8 nucleotides line up with TRBD2. As DNA, the CDR3 is TGTGCCAGCAGCCCGGGGGGGGGCACAGATACGCAGTATTTT. Translated, it gives CASSPGGGTDTQYF.